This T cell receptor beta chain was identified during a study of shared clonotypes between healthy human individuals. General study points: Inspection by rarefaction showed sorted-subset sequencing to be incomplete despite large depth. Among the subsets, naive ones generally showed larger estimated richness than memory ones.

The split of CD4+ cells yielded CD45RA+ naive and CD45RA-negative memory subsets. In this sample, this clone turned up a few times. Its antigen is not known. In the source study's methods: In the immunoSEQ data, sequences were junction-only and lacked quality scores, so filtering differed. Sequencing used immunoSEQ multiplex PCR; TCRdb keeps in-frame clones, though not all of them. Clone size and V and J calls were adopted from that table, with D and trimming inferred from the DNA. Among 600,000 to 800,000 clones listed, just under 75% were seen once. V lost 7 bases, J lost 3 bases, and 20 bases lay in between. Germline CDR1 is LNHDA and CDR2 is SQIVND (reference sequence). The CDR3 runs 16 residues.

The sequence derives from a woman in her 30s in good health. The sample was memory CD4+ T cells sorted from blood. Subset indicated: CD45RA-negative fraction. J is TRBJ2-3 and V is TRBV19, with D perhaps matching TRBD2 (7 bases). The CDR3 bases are TGTGCCAGTACCTCATGGGGGGGCGCGGATACAGATACGCAGTATTTT. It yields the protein CASTSWGGADTDTQYF.